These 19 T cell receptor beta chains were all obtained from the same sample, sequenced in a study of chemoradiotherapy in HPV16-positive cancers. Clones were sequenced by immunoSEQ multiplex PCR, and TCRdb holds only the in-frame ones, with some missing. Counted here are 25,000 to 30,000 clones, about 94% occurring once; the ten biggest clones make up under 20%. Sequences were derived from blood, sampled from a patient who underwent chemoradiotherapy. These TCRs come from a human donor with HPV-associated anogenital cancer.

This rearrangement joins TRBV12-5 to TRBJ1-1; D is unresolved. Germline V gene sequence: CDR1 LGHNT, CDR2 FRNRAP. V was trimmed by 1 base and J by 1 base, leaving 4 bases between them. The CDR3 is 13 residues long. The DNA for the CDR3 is TGTGCTAGTGGTTTGGGACAGAACACTGAAGCTTTCTTT. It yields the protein CASGLGQNTEAFF.

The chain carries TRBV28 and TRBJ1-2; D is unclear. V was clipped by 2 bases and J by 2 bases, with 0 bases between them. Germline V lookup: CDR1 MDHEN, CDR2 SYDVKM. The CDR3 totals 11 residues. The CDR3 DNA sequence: TGTGCCAGCAGTTTAAACTATGGCTACACCTTC. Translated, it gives CASSLNYGYTF.

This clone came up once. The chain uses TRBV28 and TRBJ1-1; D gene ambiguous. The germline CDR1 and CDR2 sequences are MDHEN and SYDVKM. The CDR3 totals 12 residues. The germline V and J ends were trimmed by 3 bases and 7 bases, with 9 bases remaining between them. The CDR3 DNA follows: TGTGCCAGCAGTTTGCGTCTAAATGAAGCTTTCTTT. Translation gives CASSLRLNEAFF.

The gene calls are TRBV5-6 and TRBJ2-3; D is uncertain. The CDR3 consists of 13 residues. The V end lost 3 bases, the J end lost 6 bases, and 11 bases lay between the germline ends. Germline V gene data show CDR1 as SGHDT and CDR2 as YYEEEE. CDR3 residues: CASSSGRSDTQYF. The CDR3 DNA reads TGTGCCAGCAGCTCTGGCCGTTCGGATACGCAGTATTTT.

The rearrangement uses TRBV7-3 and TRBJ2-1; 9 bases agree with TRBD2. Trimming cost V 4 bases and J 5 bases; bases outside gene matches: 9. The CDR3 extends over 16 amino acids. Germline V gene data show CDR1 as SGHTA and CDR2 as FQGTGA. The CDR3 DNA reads TGTGCCAGCAGCTCGGAGCCAGCGGGGGGTAACAATGAGCAGTTCTTC. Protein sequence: CASSSEPAGGNNEQFF.

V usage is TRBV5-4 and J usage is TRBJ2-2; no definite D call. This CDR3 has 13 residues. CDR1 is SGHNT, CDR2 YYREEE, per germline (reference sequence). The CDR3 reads CVLTTPNTGELFF. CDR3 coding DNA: TGTGTCCTTACAACCCCGAACACCGGGGAGCTGTTTTTT.

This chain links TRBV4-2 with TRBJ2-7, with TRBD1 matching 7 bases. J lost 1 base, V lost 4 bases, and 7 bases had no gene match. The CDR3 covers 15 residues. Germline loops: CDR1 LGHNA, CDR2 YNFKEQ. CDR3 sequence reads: CASSLRRDSSYEQYF. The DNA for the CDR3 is TGTGCCAGCAGCCTACGCCGGGACAGTTCCTACGAGCAGTACTTC.

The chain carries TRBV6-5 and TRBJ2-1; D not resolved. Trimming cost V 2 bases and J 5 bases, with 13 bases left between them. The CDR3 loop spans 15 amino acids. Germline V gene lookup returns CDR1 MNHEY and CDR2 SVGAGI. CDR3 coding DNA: TGTGCCAGCAGTTACACGGGTTCCGAACACAATGAGCAGTTCTTC. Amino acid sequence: CASSYTGSEHNEQFF.

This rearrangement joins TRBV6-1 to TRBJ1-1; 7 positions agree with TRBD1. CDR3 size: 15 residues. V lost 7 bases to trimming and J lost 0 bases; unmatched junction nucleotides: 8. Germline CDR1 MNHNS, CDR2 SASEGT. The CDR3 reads CASTWGQSMNTEAFF. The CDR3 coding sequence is TGTGCCAGCACCTGGGGACAGTCCATGAACACTGAAGCTTTCTTT.

The CDR3 reads CASSLLTGGRGNQPQHF. Written as DNA, the CDR3 is TGTGCCAGCAGCTTGTTAACCGGGGGCCGGGGCAATCAGCCCCAGCATTTT. The chain has TRBV5-5 and TRBJ1-5; TRBD1 is a possible D gene (6 bases). Germline V gene data show CDR1 as SGHKS and CDR2 as YYEKEE (reference sequence). V was shortened by 1 base and J by 2 bases, with 16 bases between the two germline ends. The CDR3 totals 17 residues.

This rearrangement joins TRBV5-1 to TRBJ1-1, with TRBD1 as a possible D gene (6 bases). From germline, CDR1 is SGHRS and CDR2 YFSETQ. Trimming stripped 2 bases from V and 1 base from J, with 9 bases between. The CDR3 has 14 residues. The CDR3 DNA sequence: TGCGCCAGCAGCTTCGGGGGCCGGAACACTGAAGCTTTCTTT. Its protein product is CASSFGGRNTEAFF.

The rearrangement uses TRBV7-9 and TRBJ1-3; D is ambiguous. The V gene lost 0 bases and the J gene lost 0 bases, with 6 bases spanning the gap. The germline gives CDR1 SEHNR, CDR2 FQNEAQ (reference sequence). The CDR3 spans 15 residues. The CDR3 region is CASSLAGDSGNTIYF. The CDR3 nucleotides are TGTGCCAGCAGCTTAGCTGGGGACTCTGGAAACACCATATATTTT.

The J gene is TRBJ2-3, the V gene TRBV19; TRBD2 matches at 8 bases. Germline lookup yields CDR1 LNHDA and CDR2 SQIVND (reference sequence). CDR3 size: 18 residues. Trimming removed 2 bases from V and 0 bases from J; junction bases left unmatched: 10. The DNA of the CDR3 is TGTGCCAGTAGTATATCAGCGGGAGTCCAGACTAGCACAGATACGCAGTATTTT. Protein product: CASSISAGVQTSTDTQYF. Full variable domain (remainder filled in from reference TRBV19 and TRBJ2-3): DGGITQSPKYLFRKEGQNVTLSCEQNLNHDAMYWYRQDPGQGLRLIYYSQIVNDFQKGDIAEGYSVSREKKESFPLTVTSAQKNPTAFYLCASSISAGVQTSTDTQYFGPGTRLTVL.

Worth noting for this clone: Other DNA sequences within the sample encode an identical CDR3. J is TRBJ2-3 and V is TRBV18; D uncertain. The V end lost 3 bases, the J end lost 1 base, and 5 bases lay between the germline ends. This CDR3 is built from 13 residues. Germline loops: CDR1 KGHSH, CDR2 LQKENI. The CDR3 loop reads CASSPRGTDTQYF. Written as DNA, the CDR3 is TGTGCCAGCTCACCCCGGGGCACAGATACGCAGTATTTT.

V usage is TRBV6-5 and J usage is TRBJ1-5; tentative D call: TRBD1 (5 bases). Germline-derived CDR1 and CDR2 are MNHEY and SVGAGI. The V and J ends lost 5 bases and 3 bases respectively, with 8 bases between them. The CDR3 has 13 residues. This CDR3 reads CASSRTNNQPQHF. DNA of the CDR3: TGTGCCAGCAGTAGGACAAACAATCAGCCCCAGCATTTT.

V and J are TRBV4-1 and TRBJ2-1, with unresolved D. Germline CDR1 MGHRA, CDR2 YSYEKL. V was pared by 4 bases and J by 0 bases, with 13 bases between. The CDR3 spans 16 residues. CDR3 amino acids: CASSLTVAPSYNEQFF. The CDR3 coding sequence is TGCGCCAGCAGCCTAACCGTGGCGCCCTCCTACAATGAGCAGTTCTTC.

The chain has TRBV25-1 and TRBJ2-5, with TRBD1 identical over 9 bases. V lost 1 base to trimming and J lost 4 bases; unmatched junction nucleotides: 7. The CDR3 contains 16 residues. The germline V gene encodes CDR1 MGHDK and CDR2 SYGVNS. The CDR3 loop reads CASSESWTGAAETQYF. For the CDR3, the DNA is TGTGCCAGCAGTGAATCCTGGACAGGGGCGGCAGAGACCCAGTACTTC.

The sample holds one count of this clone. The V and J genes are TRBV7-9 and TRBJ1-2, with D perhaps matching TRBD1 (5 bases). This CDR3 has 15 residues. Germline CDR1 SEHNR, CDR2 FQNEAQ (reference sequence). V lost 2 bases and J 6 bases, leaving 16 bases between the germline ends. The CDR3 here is CASSLKPAGKNGYTF. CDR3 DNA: TGTGCCAGCAGCTTAAAACCCGCAGGGAAAAATGGCTACACCTTC. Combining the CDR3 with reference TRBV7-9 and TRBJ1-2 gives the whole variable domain DTGVSQNPRHKITKRGQNVTFRCDPISEHNRLYWYRQTLGQGPEFLTYFQNEAQLEKSRLLSDRFSAERPKGSFSTLEIQRTEQGDSAMYLCASSLKPAGKNGYTFGSGTRLTVV.

The CDR3 DNA reads as TGTGCCAGCAGCCCGGACAGAGTTCAAGAGACCCAGTACTTC. This sequence encodes CASSPDRVQETQYF. This rearrangement joins TRBV11-2 to TRBJ2-5, with TRBD1 as a possible D gene (6 bases). The CDR3 has 14 amino acids. Germline V gives CDR1 SGHAT, CDR2 FQNNGV. V gave up 5 bases and J gave up 2 bases, with 12 bases separating them.